The 5 T cell receptor beta chains below all came from one sample that was sequenced in a study of blood T cell repertoires in COVID-19. Repertoires were generated with immunoSEQ multiplex PCR, while TCRdb's copy carries only in-frame clones and drops some. The sample lists under 25,000 clones; approximately 88% were seen once. The sample comprised peripheral blood. These receptors came from a man at least 80 years old with active or convalescent COVID-19.

This chain links TRBV6-5 with TRBJ2-2; a possible D gene is TRBD1 (6 bases). V shed 4 bases and J shed 6 bases, with 12 bases lying between them. This CDR3 spans 14 amino acids. CDR1 is MNHEY and CDR2 is SVGAGI in the germline V gene. The CDR3 nucleotides are TGTGCCAGCAGTTTCACAGGGCGAGCCGGGGAGCTGTTTTTT. Translated: CASSFTGRAGELFF.

This clone was seen a single time. The chain links TRBV5-1 to TRBJ1-2; 8 bases are shared with TRBD1. The CDR3 runs 14 residues. Trimming removed 3 bases from V and 7 bases from J; junction bases left unmatched: 8. The germline V gene encodes CDR1 SGHRS and CDR2 YFSETQ. CDR3 region: CASSSAGQVGGYTF. For the CDR3, the DNA is TGCGCCAGCAGCTCGGCGGGACAGGTTGGTGGCTACACCTTC.

A few counts support this clone. This chain connects TRBV13 to TRBJ2-7; TRBD1 matches 9 bases. From germline, CDR1 is PRHDT and CDR2 FYEKMQ (reference sequence). The CDR3 has 15 amino acids. Trimming at V came to 1 base and at J to 4 bases, leaving 5 bases not matched to a gene. The CDR3 DNA follows: TGTGCCAGCAGCTTAGACAGGGGGCTTGGGTACGAGCAGTACTTC. Its protein is CASSLDRGLGYEQYF. The complete variable domain, with remaining parts taken from reference TRBV13 and TRBJ2-7, reads AAGVIQSPRHLIKEKRETATLKCYPIPRHDTVYWYQQGPGQDPQFLISFYEKMQSDKGSIPDRFSAQQFSDYHSELNMSSLELGDSALYFCASSLDRGLGYEQYFGPGTRLTVT.

The chain employs TRBV9 and TRBJ2-2; perhaps TRBD2 as D (5 bases). V was cut by 0 bases and J by 7 bases, with 13 bases left in between. The CDR3 covers 15 residues. Germline V CDR1 and CDR2: SGDLS, YYNGEE. As DNA, the CDR3 is TGTGCCAGCAGCGTAGATTGGAGGTTTCTCGGGGAGCTGTTTTTT. Its translation: CASSVDWRFLGELFF.

The chain joins TRBV4-1 to TRBJ2-1; TRBD2 matches at 7 bases. V lost 1 base, J lost 7 bases, and 7 bases stayed unmatched. Germline V gene lookup returns CDR1 MGHRA and CDR2 YSYEKL. CDR3 length equals 15 residues. The CDR3 DNA reads as TGCGCCAGCAGCCAAGTGGAGCGGGGAGGAAATGAGCAGTTCTTC. It yields the protein CASSQVERGGNEQFF.